Listed below are T cell receptor beta chains from one sample, sequenced in a study of T-cell memory formation after mild COVID-19. Each CDR3 protein gets one entry after TCRdb re-called the 5' RACE reads with MiXCR. In the table there are roughly 580,000 distinct CDR3 sequences, roughly 18% of which are singletons. What was sequenced was PBMCs or a T cell subset sorted from them (not recorded which). The receptors were gathered from an adult woman who had mild COVID-19 (a few samples of this study predate the infection). Cell type and time point are not known. Both conserved end residues are trimmed from each CDR3. The order of the fields is V gene, J gene, CDR3 length, CDR3 protein.

TRBV6-5,TRBJ2-2,12,ATTPPGSTGELF
TRBV5-4,TRBJ2-6,15,ASSLDYLVVGANVLT
TRBV7-2,TRBJ1-1,12,ASNIPWMNTEAF
TRBV28,TRBJ2-3,13,ATRGGGPGTDTQY
TRBV24-1,TRBJ2-1,13,ATSVLNSGYNEQF
TRBV4-3,TRBJ2-7,12,ASSTLLAADEQY
TRBV19,TRBJ1-1,13,ASSIAGTKNTEAF
TRBV21-1,TRBJ2-7,15,ASNLHPRDNSYYEQY
TRBV4-3,TRBJ2-7,16,ASSQGRAGQPWGHEQY
TRBV7-9,TRBJ1-1,11,ASSEDRVAEAF
TRBV12-3/TRBV12-4,TRBJ2-5,13,ASSPRLAGGETQY
TRBV20-1,TRBJ2-7,13,SARDKYRGSYEQY
TRBV12-3/TRBV12-4,TRBJ1-1,13,ASSLRGGARAEAF
TRBV20-1,TRBJ2-6,13,SARFTRAGANVLT
TRBV7-9,TRBJ2-7,11,ASSLGAQYEQY
TRBV3-1,TRBJ1-2,11,ASSLQLASGYT
TRBV12-3/TRBV12-4,TRBJ2-7,11,ASSFAGAGEQY
TRBV7-9,TRBJ1-4,13,ASRPLGVANEKLF
TRBV9,TRBJ2-7,12,ASSPGLDTYEQY
TRBV20-1,TRBJ1-4,11,SARDATNEKLF
TRBV4-3,TRBJ1-1,13,ASSPFGTDGTEAF
TRBV19,TRBJ2-7,12,ASSISVGFYEQY
TRBV20-1,TRBJ2-7,13,SAYDKGQGGYEQY
TRBV6-2/TRBV6-3,TRBJ2-5,10,ASSYFGETQY
TRBV24-1,TRBJ2-2,15,ATSDLVGTSYTGELF
TRBV20-1,TRBJ2-7,12,SARGRGQGLGQY
TRBV13,TRBJ2-7,10,ASRWQGYEQY
TRBV20-1,TRBJ2-5,11,SALPGTQETQY
TRBV6-6,TRBJ2-7,11,ASSYDDYYEQY
TRBV10-3,TRBJ2-6,15,AISEKRTDSGANVLT
TRBV20-1,TRBJ1-2,12,SAIDPWGEYGYT
TRBV6-1,TRBJ1-1,14,ASSELGGVGGTEAF
TRBV12-5,TRBJ2-5,15,ASGLVRGLAVSETQY
TRBV7-6,TRBJ2-5,11,ASSLANQETQY
TRBV6-2/TRBV6-3,TRBJ1-5,14,ASTQRGGISNQPQH
TRBV25-1,TRBJ1-2,16,ASSEGVLGTGSIYGYT
TRBV30,TRBJ2-7,12,AWSAQRKGYEQY
TRBV29-1,TRBJ1-4,13,SAGQGAATNEKLF
TRBV19,TRBJ2-2,12,ASSGPGAGGELF
TRBV19,TRBJ2-1,15,ASSITLLAGGYNEQF
TRBV7-2,TRBJ1-1,12,ASSDRADGTEAF
TRBV5-1,TRBJ2-1,14,ASSPTSSGGAGEQF